The next 32 T cell receptor beta chains were all read from a single sample in a study of blood T cell repertoires in COVID-19 (dated by TCRdb to about 2020). The library relied on the immunoSEQ multiplex PCR assay. TCRdb obtained this table from immuneACCESS and retained in-frame rearrangements with V and J assigned. These tables miss some clones; where compared with another copy, unresolved V genes account for less than half of the shortfall, and the remainder is unexplained. This sample comprises around 190,000 clones, about nine tenths of them detected only once. The leading ten clones occupy under 25% of the sample. The sequenced sample was peripheral blood. The receptor set was obtained from a man aged 65-85 years with active or convalescent COVID-19.

V and J are TRBV27 and TRBJ2-1; 7 nucleotides align to TRBD1. Germline CDR1 is MNHEY and CDR2 is SMNVEV (reference sequence). This CDR3 spans 16 amino acids. V was pared by 6 bases and J by 3 bases, with 11 bases of the junction left unmatched. CDR3 sequence: CASRNDRASFYNEQFF. In DNA, the CDR3 is TGTGCCAGCAGAAATGACAGGGCCTCTTTCTACAATGAGCAGTTCTTC.

The V and J genes are TRBV7-2 and TRBJ2-5; a possible D gene is TRBD2 (5 bases). The V gene's germline CDR1 is SGHTA and CDR2 FQGNSA. This CDR3 has 14 residues. V lost 4 bases, J lost 4 bases, and 13 bases lay in between. CDR3: CASSSAGGVETQYF. CDR3 sequence (DNA): TGTGCCAGCAGCTCGGCGGGTGGGGTAGAGACCCAGTACTTC.

V is TRBV4-2 and J is TRBJ2-3; 7 nucleotides align to TRBD2. Germline V gene data show CDR1 as LGHNA and CDR2 as YNFKEQ. This CDR3 is built from 15 residues. With V trimmed by 3 bases and J by 6 bases, 9 bases remained unmatched. CDR3 in amino acids: CASSQAGTISDTQYF. Here the CDR3 DNA reads TGTGCCAGCAGCCAGGCCGGGACTATCAGTGATACGCAGTATTTT.

The chain is built from TRBV19 and TRBJ1-2, with TRBD1 matching over 10 bases. Germline CDR1 is LNHDA and CDR2 is SQIVND (reference sequence). Germline trimming cut 6 bases from V and 2 bases from J; bases unmatched to any gene: 12. The CDR3 is made up of 17 amino acids. The CDR3, as DNA: TGTGCCAGTAGGTCATTCTTAGGGACAGGGGCAAACTATGGCTACACCTTC. It codes for CASRSFLGTGANYGYTF.

The genes are TRBV7-2 and TRBJ2-5; the match to TRBD2 covers 7 bases. The junction had 6 bases not matched to a gene; V was cut back by 4 bases and J by 1 base. The germline gives CDR1 SGHTA, CDR2 FQGNSA. CDR3 size: 15 residues. The CDR3 DNA sequence: TGTGCCAGCAGCTCGCGACTAGCCCTCCAAGAGACCCAGTACTTC. It yields the protein CASSSRLALQETQYF.

This clone has only one observation. J is TRBJ2-1 and V is TRBV28; TRBD2 agrees at 8 bases. V gave up 8 bases and J gave up 9 bases; unmatched junction bases: 18. Germline V gene data show CDR1 as MDHEN and CDR2 as SYDVKM. The CDR3 is 16 amino acids. CDR3 amino acids: CASRPPGLEGGGEQFF. In nucleotides, the CDR3 is TGTGCCAGCCGCCCCCCGGGACTAGAAGGAGGGGGTGAGCAGTTCTTC.

CDR3 loop: CASSSLRTTYNSPLHF. The CDR3 coding sequence is TGTGCCAGCAGTTCCCTCAGGACTACCTATAATTCACCCCTCCACTTT. The chain recombines TRBV6-5 with TRBJ1-6; D is unclear. V lost 4 bases and J 2 bases, leaving 12 bases between the germline ends. The CDR3 covers 16 residues. Germline CDR1 and CDR2: MNHEY and SVGAGI.

The chain recombines TRBV7-3 with TRBJ2-5; TRBD2 is a possible D gene (6 bases). The CDR3 spans 14 residues. Germline V gives CDR1 SGHTA, CDR2 FQGTGA. Trimming shortened V by 5 bases and J by 5 bases, and 15 bases separated the two germline ends. The CDR3, as DNA: TGTGCCAGCAGCCCCCGGGACTTCCCCGAGACCCAGTACTTC. Its translation: CASSPRDFPETQYF.

The chain links TRBV11-2 to TRBJ2-4; D may be TRBD1 (6 bases). The CDR3 is made up of 16 amino acids. Between the trimmed V and J ends, which lost 5 bases and 2 bases, there was a span of 16 bases. CDR1 is SGHAT, CDR2 FQNNGV, per germline. The CDR3 sequence is CASSRSLTGSKNIQYF. For the CDR3, the DNA is TGTGCCAGCAGCCGATCATTAACAGGGTCCAAAAACATTCAGTACTTC.

The chain is built from TRBV6-6 and TRBJ2-2; 7 bases are shared with TRBD1. Trimming took 6 bases from V and 0 from J; bases not matched to a gene: 4. The length of the CDR3 is 15 residues. The germline V gene has CDR1 MNHNY and CDR2 SVGAGI (reference sequence). The CDR3 protein is CASRTGVTNTGELFF. In DNA, the CDR3 is TGTGCCAGCAGAACAGGGGTTACGAACACCGGGGAGCTGTTTTTT.

This clone was found once. The J gene is TRBJ1-1, the V gene TRBV5-1; D remains unclear. The CDR3 loop spans 13 amino acids. The V gene's germline CDR1 is SGHRS and CDR2 YFSETQ. Trimming took off 1 base at V and 4 bases at J, with 8 bases between the two ends. Here the CDR3 DNA reads TGCGCCAGCAGCTTGCCAGGAGGCACTGAAGCTTTCTTT. It is translated as CASSLPGGTEAFF.

The chain is built from TRBV5-6 and TRBJ1-1, with TRBD1 matching 8 bases. Germline CDR1 is SGHDT and CDR2 is YYEEEE. The CDR3 covers 15 residues. Trimming removed 4 bases from V and 1 base from J; junction bases left unmatched: 6. This CDR3 reads CASSNWDRKNTEAFF. CDR3 sequence (DNA): TGTGCCAGCAGCAACTGGGACAGGAAGAACACTGAAGCTTTCTTT.

This clone was recorded only once. This chain links TRBV4-3 with TRBJ2-5, with D tentatively TRBD2 (5 bases). V lost 0 bases to trimming and J lost 3 bases, with 11 bases between them. CDR1 and CDR2 from the germline V gene are LGHNA and YSLEER. The CDR3 is made up of 15 amino acids. Here the CDR3 DNA reads TGCGCCAGCAGCCAAGATTACTCCGGGGAAGAGACCCAGTACTTC. This encodes CASSQDYSGEETQYF.

The rearrangement joins TRBV2 to TRBJ1-4; weak D call: TRBD1 (5 bases). CDR3 size: 13 residues. V was pared by 7 bases and J by 5 bases, with 11 bases between. Per germline, CDR1 SNHLY and CDR2 FYNNEI. CDR3 DNA: TGTGCCAGCAAGGCGGGACCCAATGAAAAACTGTTTTTT. It yields the protein CASKAGPNEKLFF.

The J gene is TRBJ2-3, the V gene TRBV7-9; D is perhaps TRBD2 (6 bases). CDR1 is SEHNR, CDR2 FQNEAQ, per germline (reference sequence). This CDR3 has 17 amino acids. Deletions cut 1 base from V and 2 bases from J, with 16 bases between. The CDR3 region has the DNA TGTGCCAGCAGCTTAGTCCTCGCGGGGAGCATCACAGATACGCAGTATTTT. Translated, it gives CASSLVLAGSITDTQYF.

V and J are TRBV6-5 and TRBJ1-2, with 9 bases that match TRBD1. The CDR3 totals 13 residues. V was pared by 6 bases and J by 6 bases, with 5 bases of the junction left unmatched. The germline V gene has CDR1 MNHEY and CDR2 SVGAGI. Here the CDR3 reads CASRGQGENGYTF. As DNA, the CDR3 is TGTGCCAGCAGGGGACAGGGCGAGAATGGCTACACCTTC.

This chain joins TRBV30 and TRBJ2-2, with 7 bases identical to TRBD1. Germline V lookup: CDR1 GTSNPN, CDR2 SVGIG (reference sequence). The CDR3 is made up of 14 amino acids. Losses at the gene ends were 4 bases for V and 2 bases for J; bases not matched to a gene: 4. CDR3 bases: TGTGCCTGGAAAAGGGGGCCCAACACCGGGGAGCTGTTTTTT. It translates to CAWKRGPNTGELFF.

The chain links TRBV14 to TRBJ2-4; D is unclear. The germline V gene has CDR1 SGHDN and CDR2 FVKESK. Trimming pared 4 bases from V and 9 bases from J, leaving 7 bases between. The CDR3 has 11 amino acids. The CDR3 loop is CASSPGSIQYF. Written as DNA, the CDR3 is TGTGCCAGCAGCCCAGGAAGCATTCAGTACTTC.

The V call is TRBV10-3, the J call TRBJ2-7, with D possibly TRBD1 on 7 matching bases. This CDR3 has 13 residues. CDR1 ENHRY and CDR2 SYGVKD come from the germline V gene. V lost 6 bases, J lost 5 bases, and 14 bases lay in between. The CDR3 nucleotides read TGTGCCATCAGACGAGACAGGGAGGACGAGCAGTACTTC. Amino acid sequence: CAIRRDREDEQYF.

The rearrangement links TRBV6-5 to TRBJ2-1, with D maybe TRBD2 (6 bases). Germline values: CDR1 MNHEY, CDR2 SVGAGI. V shed 2 bases and J shed 11 bases, with 13 bases lying between them. The length of the CDR3 is 13 residues. The CDR3: CASSYLGGVQQFF. CDR3 nucleotide sequence: TGTGCCAGCAGTTACCTCGGAGGGGTCCAGCAGTTCTTC.

Note on this clone: This probably arose from a read error, given a far larger clone one base away. The V gene is TRBV7-2, the J gene TRBJ1-5, with D possibly being TRBD1 (5 bases). CDR1 SGHTA and CDR2 FQGNSA come from the germline V gene. The CDR3 runs 13 residues. Trimming stripped 1 base from V and 7 bases from J, with 8 bases between. In DNA form, the CDR3 reads TGTGCCAGCAGCTTAGAGGGGAGGCAGCCCCAGCATTTT. This gives the protein CASSLEGRQPQHF.

The V gene is TRBV9, the J gene TRBJ1-1, with D uncertain. In germline, CDR1 is SGDLS, CDR2 YYNGEE. Trimming took 3 bases from V and 4 from J, leaving 16 bases between them. The CDR3 covers 15 residues. Written as DNA, the CDR3 is TGTGCCAGCAGCGACCGGGGAGGGCTGGTCACTGAAGCTTTCTTT. Protein product: CASSDRGGLVTEAFF.

The chain uses TRBV7-9 and TRBJ1-4; the D gene is possibly TRBD1 (6 bases). The CDR3 length is 16 residues. Germline V CDR1 and CDR2: SEHNR, FQNEAQ (reference sequence). The V end was cut by 5 bases, the J end by 6 bases, with 19 bases between. The CDR3 DNA is TGTGCCAGCAGCCCTGGGGGGGGCCAACCCGATGAAAAACTGTTTTTT. Translated: CASSPGGGQPDEKLFF.

V and J are TRBV28 and TRBJ1-5; D is unclear. With 2 bases removed from V and 7 bases from J, the gap between germline ends came to 12 bases. The CDR3 has 14 residues. Germline V gene data show CDR1 as MDHEN and CDR2 as SYDVKM. Written as DNA, the CDR3 is TGTGCCAGCAGTTTAGGGCAGTATTTGCAGCCCCAGCATTTT. Its translation: CASSLGQYLQPQHF.

This clone came up many times. As DNA, the CDR3 is TGCAGCGTCGCCGGGACAGGGGGTTTCTATGGCTACACCTTC. Amino acid sequence: CSVAGTGGFYGYTF. The chain uses TRBV29-1 and TRBJ1-2; 11 bases agree with TRBD1. This CDR3 is 14 amino acids long. V gave up 6 bases and J gave up 4 bases; unmatched junction bases: 7. Germline V gene lookup returns CDR1 SQVTM and CDR2 ANQGSEA.

J is TRBJ2-5 and V is TRBV7-9; 8 bases are shared with TRBD2. The V segment lost 7 bases and the J segment 5 bases; nucleotides outside the gene matches: 6. The CDR3 runs 13 residues. Germline values: CDR1 SEHNR, CDR2 FQNEAQ (reference sequence). CDR3 sequence (DNA): TGTGCCAGCAACACGGGACTAGGGGAGACCCAGTACTTC. It specifies CASNTGLGETQYF.

CDR3 protein: CASSPPTGMNTEAFF. The CDR3 DNA reads TGTGCCAGCAGTCCGCCGACAGGGATGAACACTGAAGCTTTCTTT. The chain employs TRBV28 and TRBJ1-1; 7 bases are a match to TRBD1. The CDR3 spans 15 residues. Looked up from germline, CDR1 is MDHEN and CDR2 is SYDVKM. Trimming removed 5 bases from V and 0 bases from J; junction bases left unmatched: 6.

The V gene is TRBV19, the J gene TRBJ1-5; tentative D call: TRBD1 (6 bases). V was trimmed by 5 bases and J by 0 bases, leaving 14 bases between them. The CDR3 sequence is 16 residues long. CDR1 LNHDA and CDR2 SQIVND come from the germline V gene (reference sequence). The CDR3 coding sequence is TGTGCCAGTAGTGGGGGCAGGGGTGGTAGCAATCAGCCCCAGCATTTT. Residues: CASSGGRGGSNQPQHF.

The gene calls are TRBV27 and TRBJ1-2, with a tentative D call TRBD1 (5 bases). Germline V gene lookup returns CDR1 MNHEY and CDR2 SMNVEV (reference sequence). The CDR3 length is 12 residues. V lost 5 bases, J lost 5 bases, and 9 bases lay in between. The chain's CDR3 is CASSPGSYGYTF. For the CDR3, the DNA is TGTGCCAGCAGTCCAGGGTCTTATGGCTACACCTTC.

This clone has just one count. This chain connects TRBV7-2 to TRBJ1-2, with D possibly matching TRBD1 (5 bases). The germline V gene encodes CDR1 SGHTA and CDR2 FQGNSA. CDR3 length: 14 amino acids. V lost 5 bases, J lost 5 bases, and 15 bases lay in between. The CDR3 reads CASSLTGGLYGYTF. CDR3 DNA sequence: TGTGCCAGCAGCCTGACGGGGGGTCTGTATGGCTACACCTTC.

The chain combines TRBV27 with TRBJ2-7; TRBD1 aligns across 9 bases. J lost 6 bases, V lost 2 bases, and 11 bases had no gene match. This CDR3 has 16 residues. Germline loops: CDR1 MNHEY, CDR2 SMNVEV (reference sequence). The CDR3 sequence: CASSLRPRDRAGEQYF. CDR3 coding DNA: TGTGCCAGCAGTTTACGCCCCCGGGACAGGGCAGGCGAGCAGTACTTC.

V usage is TRBV25-1 and J usage is TRBJ1-1; D unresolved. Germline CDR1 MGHDK, CDR2 SYGVNS. The CDR3 extends over 13 amino acids. Trimming stripped 4 bases from V and 5 bases from J, with 11 bases between. CDR3 bases: TGTGCCAGCAGTGTCGGGAGTCATACTGAAGCTTTCTTT. This translates into CASSVGSHTEAFF. Drawing the rest from reference TRBV25-1 and TRBJ1-1, the complete variable domain is EADIYQTPRYLVIGTGKKITLECSQTMGHDKMYWYQQDPGMELHLIHYSYGVNSTEKGDLSSESTVSRIRTEHFPLTLESARPSHTSQYLCASSVGSHTEAFFGQGTRLTVV.